This TCR beta chain was obtained from a study of cytomegalovirus exposure and HLA in healthy donors. Study-wide findings and caveats: Many donors shared some public TCRs, even though most TCR sequences were rare. DRB1 had the most TCR associations and HLA-C the fewest, a later analysis found, with rates varying by HLA locus.

A note on this clone: Its antigen is not known.

This CDR3 has 14 residues. Trimming took 1 base from V and 6 from J; bases not matched to a gene: 6. Germline CDR1 is SGHRS and CDR2 is YFSETQ. Donors had nominal health at sampling but likely had unrecorded immune exposures. With 60 Vbeta and 13 Jbeta primers, the PCR was carried out. Some clones are missing from TCRdb's copy, which holds only in-frame ones; the method was immunoSEQ multiplex PCR. This table holds fewer than 200,000 clones, 75% to 80% found once. This chain uses TRBV5-1 with TRBJ2-7; 8 nucleotides match TRBD2. The TCR comes from a middle-aged man in good health and CMV-seropositive. Material: PBMCs. The CDR3 coding sequence is TGCGCCAGCAGCTTGTTCAGCGGGAGCTCCGAGCAGTACTTC. Residues: CASSLFSGSSEQYF.